A single sample is the source of the 8 T cell receptor beta chains below, sequenced in a study of molecular identifiers for immune sequencing clone quantification. TCRdb reprocessed the PCR reads via MiXCR and lists one record per CDR3 protein. This table holds 60,000 to 70,000 distinct CDR3 sequences, 18% found once. Sequencing input: naive CD8+ T cells from blood, with Jurkat cell RNA spiked in. Subset meaning: FACS-sorted CD8+CD4-CCR7+CD45RA+ naive T cells. The receptors originated from a human donor in good health. Some libraries in this study had Jurkat cell RNA spiked in.

This clonotype came up once. A much larger clone differs by one base, so this may be a read error. The rearrangement uses TRBV14 and TRBJ2-5; D gene unclear. CDR3 length: 13 residues. Germline CDR1 and CDR2: SGHDN and FVKESK. The CDR3 nucleotides read TGTGCCAGCGGCCAAGATCCCATTTACCGGTGGTACTTC. It translates to CASGQDPIYRWYF.

This clonotype was detected many times. The chain employs TRBV6-5 and TRBJ1-3; no definite D call. V was pared by 0 bases and J by 0 bases, with 6 bases between. The CDR3 runs to 15 residues. CDR1 is MNHEY, CDR2 SVGAGI, per germline. CDR3 sequence: CASSYSMNSGNTIYF. The CDR3 bases are TGTGCCAGCAGTTACTCGATGAACTCTGGAAACACCATATATTTT.

In this sample, this clonotype turned up many times. The V call is TRBV7-2, the J call TRBJ2-7; 8 bases fit TRBD2. The junction had 6 bases not matched to a gene; V was cut back by 2 bases and J by 3 bases. This CDR3 contains 15 residues. Germline lookup yields CDR1 SGHTA and CDR2 FQGNSA. This chain's CDR3 is CASSLSREGLYEQYF. CDR3 bases: TGTGCCAGCAGCTTATCTCGGGAGGGCCTCTACGAGCAGTACTTC.

As regards this clonotype: A single base separates this from a much larger clone, so it may be a read error. V gene TRBV24-1 combines with J gene TRBJ2-2, with a weak D call TRBD2 (5 bases). CDR3 length equals 15 residues. Germline V gene lookup returns CDR1 KGHDR and CDR2 SFDVKD. V lost 12 bases and J lost 0, with 16 bases in between. The CDR3 reads CAAGHSATNTGELFF. The CDR3 bases are TGTGCCGCCGGTCATAGCGCGACGAACACCGGGGAGCTGTTTTTT.

As regards this clonotype: Compared with germline, one end of the junction differs, possibly owing to a read error. This rearrangement joins TRBV5-1 to TRBJ2-7; 12 nucleotides line up with TRBD1. The CDR3 runs to 14 residues. CDR1 is SGHRS and CDR2 is YFSETQ in the germline V gene. CDR3: CAGSSGQGADEQYF. In DNA, the CDR3 is TGCGCCGGCAGCTCGGGACAGGGGGCGGACGAGCAGTACTTC. The full variable domain, in which reference TRBV5-1 and TRBJ2-7 provide the parts outside the CDR3, is KAGVTQTPRYLIKTRGQQVTLSCSPISGHRSVSWYQQTPGQGLQFLFEYFSETQRNKGNFPGRFSGRQFSNSRSEMNVSTLELGDSALYLCAGSSGQGADEQYFGPGTRLTVT.

This clonotype was recorded at least ten times. The chain links TRBV4-1 to TRBJ2-1, with D possibly being TRBD2 (6 bases). V gave up 4 bases and J gave up 5 bases, with 12 bases separating them. The CDR3 runs to 14 residues. CDR1 and CDR2 from the germline V gene are MGHRA and YSYEKL. CDR3 loop: CASSPGEVHNEQFF. The DNA for the CDR3 is TGCGCCAGCAGCCCGGGAGAGGTGCACAATGAGCAGTTCTTC.

This clonotype has a handful of counts. This chain links TRBV9 with TRBJ2-5; 8 nucleotides match TRBD2. Trimming removed 10 bases from V and 4 bases from J; junction bases left unmatched: 12. CDR3 length: 14 amino acids. Germline V CDR1 and CDR2: SGDLS, YYNGEE. The CDR3 nucleotides read TGTGCCTCGGGGGGGGGGGCCCCACTAGAGACCCAGTACTTC. Protein sequence: CASGGGAPLETQYF.

V usage is TRBV19 and J usage is TRBJ2-5; possible D gene TRBD1, 6 bases. Germline V gene data show CDR1 as LNHDA and CDR2 as SQIVND (reference sequence). V was clipped by 6 bases and J by 1 base, with 12 bases between them. This CDR3 has 14 amino acids. CDR3 sequence (DNA): TGTGCCAGTAGATCCTCAGGGGCCCAAGAGACCCAGTACTTC. This gives the protein CASRSSGAQETQYF.